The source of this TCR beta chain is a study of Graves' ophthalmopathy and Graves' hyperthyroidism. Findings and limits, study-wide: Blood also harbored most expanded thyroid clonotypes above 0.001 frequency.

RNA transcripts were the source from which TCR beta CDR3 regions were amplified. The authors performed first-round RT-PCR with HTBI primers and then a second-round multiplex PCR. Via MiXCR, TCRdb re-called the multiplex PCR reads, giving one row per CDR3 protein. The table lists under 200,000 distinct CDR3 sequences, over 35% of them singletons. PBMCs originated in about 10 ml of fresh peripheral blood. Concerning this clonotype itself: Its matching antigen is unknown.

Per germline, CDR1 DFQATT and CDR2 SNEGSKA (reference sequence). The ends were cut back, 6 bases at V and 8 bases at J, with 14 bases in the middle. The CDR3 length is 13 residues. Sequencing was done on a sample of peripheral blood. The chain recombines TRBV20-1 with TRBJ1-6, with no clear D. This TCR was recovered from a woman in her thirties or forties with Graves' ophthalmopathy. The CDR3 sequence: CSAPDGGHSPLHF. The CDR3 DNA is TGCAGTGCCCCTGATGGAGGGCATTCACCCCTCCACTTT.